This T cell receptor (beta chain) was sequenced during a study of cytomegalovirus exposure and HLA in healthy donors. The study's findings and limits: With high specificity and sensitivity, the classifier reportedly diagnosed cytomegalovirus status.

TCRdb keeps only in-frame clones here, not all; method: immunoSEQ multiplex PCR. This table holds roughly 140,000 clones, around 90% found once. The length of the CDR3 is 17 residues. The germline V gene encodes CDR1 MNHNS and CDR2 SASEGT. V lost 2 bases, J lost 5 bases, and 16 bases lay in between. Details on this clone: Antigen specificity is unknown.

The chain joins TRBV6-1 to TRBJ1-6; D might be TRBD1 (5 bases). Sequencing was performed on PBMCs. This TCR was recovered from a woman under 30 in good health and CMV-seropositive. CDR3 in amino acids: CASSESFGPGDNSPLHF. The DNA of the CDR3 is TGTGCCAGCAGTGAATCTTTCGGCCCGGGGGATAATTCACCCCTCCACTTT.